This passage covers 11 T cell receptor beta chains from one sample sequenced in a study of blood T cell repertoires in COVID-19. The method was immunoSEQ multiplex PCR; TCRdb's version includes in-frame clones alone and lacks a portion of them. Here the sample spans some 200,000 clones, approximately 92% being singletons. What was sequenced was PBMCs or T cells enriched from blood (not recorded which). Source of these receptors: a woman in her late teens or twenties in a cohort exposed to, infected with or recovered from COVID-19 (not recorded which).

This chain uses TRBV19 with TRBJ2-1; possible D gene TRBD2, 5 bases. The V and J ends lost 3 bases and 7 bases respectively, with 16 bases between them. The germline V gene encodes CDR1 LNHDA and CDR2 SQIVND (reference sequence). This CDR3 has 15 amino acids. Here the CDR3 DNA reads TGTGCCAGTAGTATCCGAGCGATACGAGGGAATGAGCAGTTCTTC. Protein product: CASSIRAIRGNEQFF. Filled out from reference TRBV19 and TRBJ2-1, the complete variable domain reads DGGITQSPKYLFRKEGQNVTLSCEQNLNHDAMYWYRQDPGQGLRLIYYSQIVNDFQKGDIAEGYSVSREKKESFPLTVTSAQKNPTAFYLCASSIRAIRGNEQFFGPGTRLTVL.

The rearrangement joins TRBV3-1 (or the pseudogene TRBV3-2) to TRBJ2-2; 9 bases line up with TRBD1. Per germline, CDR1 LGHDT and CDR2 YNNKEL (reference sequence). This CDR3 region has 18 residues. With 1 base clipped from V and 0 bases from J, the junction kept 6 bases outside the gene matches. DNA of the CDR3: TGTGCCAGCAGCCAAGTGAAGGGGACAGGGCCGAACACCGGGGAGCTGTTTTTT. This codes for CASSQVKGTGPNTGELFF.

This clone was counted only a few times. V is TRBV4-2 and J is TRBJ2-4, with D maybe TRBD1 (6 bases). Deletions cut 4 bases from V and 2 bases from J, with 9 bases between. The CDR3 spans 14 residues. CDR1 and CDR2 from the germline V gene are LGHNA and YNFKEQ. This chain's CDR3 is CASSPTGTKNIQYF. Written as DNA, the CDR3 is TGTGCCAGCAGCCCGACAGGTACCAAAAACATTCAGTACTTC.

The V gene is TRBV7-6, the J gene TRBJ2-3, with 12 bases identical to TRBD2. V dropped 3 bases and J dropped 3; count of bases not matched to a gene: 4. The CDR3 loop spans 16 amino acids. From germline, CDR1 is SGHVS and CDR2 FNYEAQ. The chain's CDR3 is CASSFTSGGRTDTQYF. The CDR3, as DNA: TGTGCCAGCAGCTTTACTAGCGGGGGGCGGACAGATACGCAGTATTTT.

The gene calls are TRBV24-1 and TRBJ1-2, with TRBD1 identical over 8 bases. Losses at the gene ends were 5 bases for V and 5 bases for J; bases not matched to a gene: 3. Germline CDR1 and CDR2: KGHDR and SFDVKD. The CDR3 has 13 residues. DNA of the CDR3: TGTGCCACCAGTGGGGGACAGGAGTATGGCTACACCTTC. Amino acid sequence: CATSGGQEYGYTF.

The chain joins TRBV5-6 to TRBJ1-5; D not certain. Between the trimmed V and J ends, which lost 0 bases and 7 bases, there was a span of 5 bases. The CDR3 is 12 residues long. The germline gives CDR1 SGHDT, CDR2 YYEEEE. For the CDR3, the DNA is TGTGCCAGCAGCTTGGCCGGGCAGCCCCAGCATTTT. Translated: CASSLAGQPQHF.

This chain uses TRBV6-5 with TRBJ2-7, with 10 bases lining up with TRBD1. The J segment lost 3 bases and the V segment lost 2 bases, leaving 1 base of the junction unmatched. The CDR3 sequence is 14 residues long. Germline V gene lookup returns CDR1 MNHEY and CDR2 SVGAGI. The CDR3 here is CASSYGTGDYEQYF. The CDR3 coding sequence is TGTGCCAGCAGTTACGGGACAGGGGACTACGAGCAGTACTTC.

CDR3 DNA sequence: TGTGCCAGCTCACGGTACAGGGGCCATAGCACAGATACGCAGTATTTT. It encodes CASSRYRGHSTDTQYF. J is TRBJ2-3 and V is TRBV18; 7 bases map to TRBD1. The junction had 7 bases not matched to a gene; V was cut back by 4 bases and J by 0 bases. Germline assignment: CDR1 KGHSH and CDR2 LQKENI. The CDR3 is made up of 16 amino acids.

The chain carries TRBV5-1 and TRBJ2-2; D ambiguous. Germline lookup yields CDR1 SGHRS and CDR2 YFSETQ. The V end was cut by 4 bases, the J end by 7 bases, with 17 bases between. The CDR3 consists of 15 residues. CDR3 protein: CASSPSSPLFGELFF. Here the CDR3 DNA reads TGCGCCAGCAGCCCCTCGTCGCCTCTATTCGGGGAGCTGTTTTTT.

The rearrangement links TRBV4-1 to TRBJ1-2; D gene unclear. Germline lookup yields CDR1 MGHRA and CDR2 YSYEKL. CDR3 length equals 14 residues. V lost 2 bases, J lost 2 bases, and 9 bases lay in between. The CDR3 protein is CASSQTTLNYGYTF. The CDR3 coding sequence is TGCGCCAGCAGCCAAACGACACTCAACTATGGCTACACCTTC.

The gene calls are TRBV7-2 and TRBJ2-2, with D perhaps matching TRBD1 (5 bases). The CDR3 has 15 residues. In germline, CDR1 is SGHTA, CDR2 FQGNSA. The V gene lost 0 bases and the J gene lost 1 base, with 6 bases spanning the gap. The CDR3 spells CASSLAGLNTGELFF. The DNA of the CDR3 is TGTGCCAGCAGCTTAGCGGGGCTGAACACCGGGGAGCTGTTTTTT.